These T cell receptor beta chains were read from a single sample in a study of OX40 agonist ivuxolimab in advanced cancers. The table came from immunoSEQ multiplex PCR; TCRdb's copy has only in-frame clones and leaves some out. Altogether approximately 70,000 clones are present, 88% being singletons, with the ten largest covering 2% to 2.5%. The input for sequencing was CD4+ or CD8+ T cells sorted from blood, taken in a trial of the OX40 agonist ivuxolimab. The receptors shown here come from an adult with an advanced solid tumor such as melanoma, head and neck, liver or kidney cancer. Each CDR3 is given with its conserved first and last residue. D genes are given only for firm matches. Part of the rows lack a size; the others show once, few, many or a class for expanded clones.

d_call clone_size j_call v_call cdr3_length cdr3_aa cdr3_nt
TRBD2 NA TRBJ2-5 TRBV7-3 13 CASSPGGLETQYF TGTGCCAGCAGCCCCGGGGGGTTAGAGACCCAGTACTTC
NA NA TRBJ1-1 TRBV4-1 15 CASSQIREMNTEAFF TGCGCCAGCAGCCAGATTCGGGAGATGAACACTGAAGCTTTCTTT
TRBD2 NA TRBJ2-5 TRBV2 16 CASILGVAGGQETQYF TGTGCCAGCATCCTCGGGGTAGCGGGGGGCCAAGAGACCCAGTACTTC
NA NA TRBJ2-5 TRBV29-1 14 CSVDMGTAQETQYF TGCAGCGTTGATATGGGCACGGCTCAAGAGACCCAGTACTTC
TRBD1 NA TRBJ1-2 TRBV2 16 CASRAGTGGSYYGYTF TGTGCCAGCAGAGCCGGGACAGGGGGGTCGTACTATGGCTACACCTTC
TRBD2 NA TRBJ2-2 TRBV28 16 CASSFELAGNTGELFF TGTGCCAGCAGTTTCGAGCTAGCGGGGAACACCGGGGAGCTGTTTTTT
NA NA TRBJ2-7 TRBV6-1 14 CASSEDRGGYEQYF TGTGCCAGCAGTGAAGACAGGGGAGGGTACGAGCAGTACTTC
NA NA TRBJ2-7 TRBV10-3 13 CAIRDYSTYEQYF TGTGCCATCAGGGACTACTCTACCTACGAGCAGTACTTC
NA NA TRBJ2-1 TRBV4-1 15 CASRLSASANNEQFF TGCGCCAGCCGCCTCTCAGCTAGCGCGAACAATGAGCAGTTCTTC
TRBD2 NA TRBJ2-2 TRBV5-1 14 CASSLVAGGQELFF TGCGCCAGCAGCTTGGTAGCGGGAGGTCAGGAGCTGTTTTTT
TRBD1 few TRBJ1-2 TRBV9 19 CASSGTLLMFWDSPFGYTF TGTGCCAGCAGCGGGACCTTATTAATGTTTTGGGACAGCCCCTTCGGCTACACCTTC
NA NA TRBJ2-7 TRBV6-1 11 CASSGADEQYF TGTGCCAGCAGTGGGGCGGACGAGCAGTACTTC
NA NA TRBJ2-7 TRBV7-8 14 CASSPRPNSYEQYF TGTGCCAGCAGCCCAAGACCCAACTCCTACGAGCAGTACTTC
NA NA TRBJ2-7 TRBV28 14 CASSLELTYYEQYF TGTGCCAGCAGTTTGGAGCTCACCTACTACGAGCAGTACTTC
NA NA TRBJ1-5 TRBV19 15 CASTRSGGGNQPQHF TGTGCCAGTACCCGGTCTGGGGGCGGCAATCAGCCCCAGCATTTT
NA NA TRBJ2-5 TRBV2 12 CASREGWETQYF TGTGCCAGCAGGGAGGGGTGGGAGACCCAGTACTTC
NA NA TRBJ1-4 TRBV10-2 13 CASSESRGEKLFF TGCGCCAGCAGTGAGTCGAGGGGTGAAAAACTGTTTTTT
NA NA TRBJ1-1 TRBV4-2 14 CASSQGDKHSEAFF TGTGCCAGCAGCCAAGGGGACAAGCATTCTGAAGCTTTCTTT
TRBD1 NA TRBJ1-5 TRBV5-5 13 CASSSQGNQPQHF TGTGCCAGCAGCTCACAGGGGAATCAGCCCCAGCATTTT
TRBD2 NA TRBJ2-3 TRBV19 14 CASRLAGGGDTQYF TGTGCCAGTAGACTAGCGGGGGGCGGAGATACGCAGTATTTT
TRBD1 NA TRBJ1-5 TRBV28 16 CASGGGGQTSNQPQHF TGTGCCAGCGGGGGAGGGGGCCAAACTAGCAATCAGCCCCAGCATTTT
NA NA TRBJ1-1 TRBV5-4 14 CASSAGAGEAEAFF TGTGCCAGCAGCGCTGGGGCAGGGGAGGCTGAAGCTTTCTTT
TRBD1 NA TRBJ2-5 TRBV19 16 CASSMETGGFRETQYF TGTGCCAGTAGTATGGAGACAGGGGGCTTTCGAGAGACCCAGTACTTC
TRBD2 NA TRBJ2-1 TRBV30 14 CAWRGLDRIDEQFF TGTGCCTGGAGGGGACTAGATAGGATCGATGAGCAGTTCTTC
TRBD1 once TRBJ1-1 TRBV18 15 CASSPRTGGGTEAFF TGTGCCAGCTCACCCCGGACAGGGGGCGGGACTGAAGCTTTCTTT
TRBD2 NA TRBJ2-7 TRBV6-1 14 CASVGSGRAYEQYF TGTGCCAGCGTAGGCAGCGGGAGGGCCTACGAGCAGTACTTC
NA NA TRBJ2-4 TRBV25-1 14 CASSDAGSKNIQYF TGTGCCAGCAGTGATGCGGGTTCCAAAAACATTCAGTACTTC
NA NA TRBJ2-3 TRBV19 13 CASGPGYTDTQYF TGTGCCAGTGGCCCGGGCTACACAGATACGCAGTATTTT
NA NA TRBJ1-1 TRBV7-3 14 CASSPAGAGTEAFF TGTGCCAGCAGCCCAGCTGGGGCCGGCACTGAAGCTTTCTTT
TRBD1 NA TRBJ1-1 TRBV5-4 15 CASSLGTGLNTEAFF TGTGCCAGCAGCTTGGGGACAGGGTTGAACACTGAAGCTTTCTTT
TRBD1 once TRBJ2-7 TRBV10-3 14 CAIRSGTESYEQYF TGTGCCATCAGGTCCGGGACAGAGTCCTACGAGCAGTACTTC
NA once TRBJ2-7 TRBV27 13 CASSAYQGYEQYF TGTGCCAGCAGTGCGTACCAGGGCTACGAGCAGTACTTC
TRBD2 NA TRBJ2-2 TRBV2 16 CASSGLRGGGSGELFF TGTGCCAGCAGTGGGCTCCGCGGGGGAGGAAGCGGGGAGCTGTTTTTT
NA once TRBJ2-3 TRBV6-6 14 CASSFVDLTDTQYF TGTGCCAGCAGTTTTGTGGACCTCACAGATACGCAGTATTTT
NA NA TRBJ1-2 TRBV2 14 CASSPGGGNHGYTF TGTGCCAGCAGCCCTGGGGGGGGGAACCATGGCTACACCTTC
TRBD1 NA TRBJ1-4 TRBV7-2 14 CASSTGTGNEKLFF TGTGCCAGCAGCACTGGGACAGGAAATGAAAAACTGTTTTTT
TRBD1 NA TRBJ2-1 TRBV27 17 CASSPSSGTGSYNEQFF TGTGCCAGCAGTCCTTCGTCCGGGACAGGGAGCTACAATGAGCAGTTCTTC
NA NA TRBJ2-3 TRBV6-6 15 CASSPLLRGTDTQYF TGTGCCAGCAGCCCTTTACTCAGGGGAACGGATACGCAGTATTTT